This TCR beta chain comes out of a study of response to subunit inactivated influenza vaccine. Trimming stripped 2 bases from V and 2 bases from J, with 17 bases between. The CDR3 has 17 amino acids. Findings of the study overall: Each seasonal influenza vaccination recruits few new T cells, the authors suggested.

Via MiXCR, TCRdb re-called the RT-PCR reads, giving one row per CDR3 protein. The sample has over 150,000 distinct CDR3 sequences, roughly 10% seen once. This clonotype appeared a few times. Its cognate antigen is unknown. The sequence was obtained from a man aged 45 to 70 who received an inactivated influenza vaccine. The sample in question was CD8+ T cells sorted from PBMCs, obtained around 2 years after vaccination. This chain links TRBV12-3 or TRBV12-4 with TRBJ2-3, with D possibly matching TRBD1 (7 bases). The CDR3 sequence is CASSLPAGQSITDTQYF. In DNA form, the CDR3 reads TGTGCCAGCAGTTTACCCGCGGGACAGTCAATCACAGATACGCAGTATTTT.